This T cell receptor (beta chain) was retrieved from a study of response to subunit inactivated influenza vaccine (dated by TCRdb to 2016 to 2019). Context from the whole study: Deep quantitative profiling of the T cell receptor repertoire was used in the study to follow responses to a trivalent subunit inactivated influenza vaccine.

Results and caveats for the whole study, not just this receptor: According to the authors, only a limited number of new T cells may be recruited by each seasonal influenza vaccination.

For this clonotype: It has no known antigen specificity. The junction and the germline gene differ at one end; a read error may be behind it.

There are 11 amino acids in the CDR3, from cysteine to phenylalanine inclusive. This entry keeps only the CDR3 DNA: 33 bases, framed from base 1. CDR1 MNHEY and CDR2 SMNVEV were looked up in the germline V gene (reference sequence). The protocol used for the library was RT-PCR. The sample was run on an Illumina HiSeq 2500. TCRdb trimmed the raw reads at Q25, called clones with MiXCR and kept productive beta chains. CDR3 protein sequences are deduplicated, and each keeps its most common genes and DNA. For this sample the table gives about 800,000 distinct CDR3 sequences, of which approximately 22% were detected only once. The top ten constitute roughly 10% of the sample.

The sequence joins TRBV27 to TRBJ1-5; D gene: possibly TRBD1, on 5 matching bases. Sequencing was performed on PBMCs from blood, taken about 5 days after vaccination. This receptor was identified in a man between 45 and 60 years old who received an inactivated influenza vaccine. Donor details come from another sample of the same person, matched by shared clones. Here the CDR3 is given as CASSLILTGRF. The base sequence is TGTGCCAGCAGTTTAATCCTAACAGGCCGTTTT.